Listed below are T cell receptor beta chains from one sample, sequenced in a study of PD-1 blockade in mismatch repair-deficient tumors. Only in-frame clones appear in the TCRdb table, and some are missing; sequencing was by immunoSEQ multiplex PCR. The repertoire has 100,000 to 150,000 clones, approximately 86% of them found once; the top ten carry 13%. The specimen comprised peripheral blood, sampled 44 weeks after starting pembrolizumab. The receptor source for this set is an adult with mismatch repair-deficient cancer. Both conserved end residues are part of each CDR3. Fields, in order: CDR3 DNA, CDR3 protein, V gene, J gene, D gene, clone size. A D gene is named only where the DNA matches it firmly. Some rows mark clone size as missing; the rest say once, few, many or name a class of expanded clone.

TGTGCCAGCAGTTTACTAGCGGACACCGGGGAGCTGTTTTTT	CASSLLADTGELFF	TRBV27	TRBJ2-2	TRBD2	once
TGTGCCAGCAGCCCAAGGACAGGGGAAAACTATGGCTACACCTTC	CASSPRTGENYGYTF	TRBV9	TRBJ1-2	TRBD1	NA
TGTGCCAGCAGCCTAACGGGCGAGCAGTACTTC	CASSLTGEQYF	TRBV4-2	TRBJ2-7	NA	NA
TGTGCCAGCAACAGGAATGAAAAACTGTTTTTT	CASNRNEKLFF	TRBV28	TRBJ1-4	NA	NA
TGTGCCAGCAGCTTAATGAAGGGGCGAGTCACTGAAGCTTTCTTT	CASSLMKGRVTEAFF	TRBV11-1	TRBJ1-1	NA	NA
TGTGCCAGCAGTTTTGGTATCGTGTTGAGCGGGAAGGTAGATACGCAGTATTTT	CASSFGIVLSGKVDTQYF	TRBV28	TRBJ2-3	TRBD2	NA
TGTGCCAGTAGTATAGCGGCGTTTACGGACAATGAGCAGTTCTTC	CASSIAAFTDNEQFF	TRBV19	TRBJ2-1	NA	NA
TGTGCCAGCAGCGCCGTGACAGGGGATGAGCAGTTCTTC	CASSAVTGDEQFF	TRBV7-9	TRBJ2-1	TRBD1	NA
TGTGCCAGCAGTCAGGGGTCCTCCTACGAGCAGTACTTC	CASSQGSSYEQYF	TRBV28	TRBJ2-7	NA	NA
TGTGCCATCAGTGAGAACAACAGGGGCTATCAGCCCCAGCATTTT	CAISENNRGYQPQHF	TRBV10-3	TRBJ1-5	TRBD1	few
TGCGCCAGCAGCCTTTCCCCTAGCGGGAGGGATCGGTACAATGAGCAGTTCTTC	CASSLSPSGRDRYNEQFF	TRBV4-3	TRBJ2-1	TRBD2	NA
TGCGCCAGCAGCCAAGAGTGGACAGCCGAAGAGACCCAGTACTTC	CASSQEWTAEETQYF	TRBV4-3	TRBJ2-5	NA	NA
TGCGCCAGCAGCTTTTTAGTCTCTTTTAAGTGGCAGTTCCCGTTTAACTATGGCTACACCTTC	CASSFLVSFKWQFPFNYGYTF	TRBV5-1	TRBJ1-2	NA	NA
TGTGCCAGCAGCACCTCGAGGGGGACAGGGCCCACCGGGGAGCTGTTTTTT	CASSTSRGTGPTGELFF	TRBV21-1	TRBJ2-2	NA	NA
TGTGCCAGCAGCGGACCGGGACAGGGGGTTGAGAATGAGCAGTTCTTC	CASSGPGQGVENEQFF	TRBV7-9	TRBJ2-1	TRBD1	NA
TGTGCCACCAGCAGAGAAGCCCCCGGGACTGGAGAGACCCAGTACTTC	CATSREAPGTGETQYF	TRBV15	TRBJ2-5	NA	NA
TGTGCCAGCACTATCGACAGGGTTGATACGCAGTATTTT	CASTIDRVDTQYF	TRBV5-4	TRBJ2-3	TRBD1	NA
TGTGCCAGCAGTTTATTCAAGGGATCCCCCTACGAGCAGTACTTC	CASSLFKGSPYEQYF	TRBV27	TRBJ2-7	NA	NA
TGTGCCAGCAGCTTGTTAGCGGCCTCAAAGAAGCAGTATTTT	CASSLLAASKKQYF	TRBV5-6	TRBJ2-3	NA	NA
TGTGCCAGCAGCTTAGGTACTAGCGAGGAGACCCAGTACTTC	CASSLGTSEETQYF	TRBV11-2	TRBJ2-5	TRBD2	once
TGCGCCAGCAGCTTGATATTCGGCTTTTGGCTAGCGGGAGCTTCTGAGCAGTTCTTC	CASSLIFGFWLAGASEQFF	TRBV5-1	TRBJ2-1	TRBD2	once
TGTGCCAGCAGTATAGGCTACGAGCAGTACTTC	CASSIGYEQYF	TRBV6-1	TRBJ2-7	NA	few
TGTGCCAGCAGTCTGACGGGGGGTGCTAGGACAGATACGCAGTATTTT	CASSLTGGARTDTQYF	TRBV28	TRBJ2-3	TRBD2	NA
TGTGCCAGCAGTAGCGGGAGGGACACCGGGGAGCTGTTTTTT	CASSSGRDTGELFF	TRBV6-1	TRBJ2-2	TRBD2	NA